The sequence of this T cell receptor (beta chain) was determined in a study of response to subunit inactivated influenza vaccine (dated by TCRdb to 2016 to 2019). Regarding the research as a whole: To follow how T cells responded to a trivalent subunit inactivated influenza vaccine, the researchers relied on deep quantitative profiling of the T cell receptor repertoire.

On the study overall, not on this receptor specifically: According to the authors, only a limited number of new T cells may be recruited by each seasonal influenza vaccination.

Trimming removed 4 bases from V and 7 bases from J; the gene matches leave 4 bases unexplained. The CDR3 measures 14 amino acids from cysteine to phenylalanine. This entry keeps only the CDR3 DNA: 42 bases, framed from base 1. According to the germline V gene, CDR1 reads SGHRS and CDR2 reads YFSETQ. Library creation used RT-PCR. The sample was run on an Illumina HiSeq 2500. TCRdb reran the public reads through fastp at Q25 and MiXCR, keeping productive beta chains. Duplicate CDR3 protein sequences are folded into a single record with the most common DNA and genes. This sample comprises about 780,000 distinct CDR3 sequences, around a sixth of them detected only once. The leading ten clones occupy about a tenth of the sample. This clonotype has only a few counts. No antigen is known for it. The record has no base qualities; no much larger clone is one base away.

This sequence was found in a man aged 50 to 59 who received an inactivated influenza vaccine. Donor details come from another sample of the same person, matched by shared clones. The sample here was PBMCs from blood, taken roughly 5 days after vaccination. The chain links TRBV5-1 with TRBJ2-2, and 10 junctional nucleotides match TRBD2. The nucleotide sequence reads TGCGCCAGCAGCACGGGACTAGCGTTCGGGGAGCTGTTTTTT. This translates into CASSTGLAFGELFF.